Shown below are 25 T cell receptor beta chains from a single sample sequenced in a study of shared clonotypes between healthy human individuals. Measured with immunoSEQ multiplex PCR; TCRdb has only the in-frame clones, and not every one. This table has around 200,000 clones, about 93% appearing once. The sequenced material came from naive CD4+ T cells sorted from blood. Subset described: CD45RA+ positively selected. The origin of the receptors is a woman aged 25-40 years in good health.

This clone was seen a single time. The chain uses TRBV30 and TRBJ2-5, with TRBD2 as a possible D gene (5 bases). The J call is doubtful: the DNA matches TRBJ2-7 better. The length of the CDR3 is 13 residues. Germline V gene data show CDR1 as GTSNPN and CDR2 as SVGIG (reference sequence). CDR3 loop: CAWSSRGSYEQYF. In DNA form, the CDR3 reads TGTGCCTGGAGTTCCCGAGGGTCCTACGAGCAGTACTTC.

This chain connects TRBV27 to TRBJ2-7; 15 bases align to TRBD2. The germline V gene has CDR1 MNHEY and CDR2 SMNVEV (reference sequence). The CDR3 extends over 14 amino acids. After removal of 5 bases from V and 6 bases from J, the junction contained 2 bases not matched to a gene. The CDR3 bases are TGTGCCAGCAGTGTGGGACTAGCGGGAGGCGAGCAGTACTTC. Protein sequence: CASSVGLAGGEQYF.

A single count supports this clone. J is TRBJ1-1 and V is TRBV19; the D gene is possibly TRBD1 (6 bases). This CDR3 region has 15 residues. Trimming cost V 6 bases and J 2 bases, with 16 bases left between them. Germline V lookup: CDR1 LNHDA, CDR2 SQIVND (reference sequence). The CDR3 sequence is CASRTPGASNTEAFF. DNA of the CDR3: TGTGCCAGTAGGACTCCGGGGGCTTCAAACACTGAAGCTTTCTTT.

As for this clone: The same CDR3 can be traced to other DNA sequences in this sample. The chain employs TRBV28 and TRBJ2-7; TRBD1 might be the D (6 bases). The germline V gene encodes CDR1 MDHEN and CDR2 SYDVKM. This CDR3 is 16 amino acids long. Trimming removed 6 bases at V and 4 bases at J, with 22 bases between. The CDR3 DNA reads as TGTGCCAGCAGGAACAACAGGGCGGCTGCCCGATACGAGCAGTACTTC. Translation gives CASRNNRAAARYEQYF.

V usage is TRBV5-1 and J usage is TRBJ2-7; D call uncertain. The CDR3 extends over 11 amino acids. Germline loops: CDR1 SGHRS, CDR2 YFSETQ. Trimming removed 0 bases at V and 4 bases at J, with 2 bases between. CDR3 bases: TGCGCCAGCAGCTTGGAGTACGAGCAGTACTTC. This gives the protein CASSLEYEQYF.

This chain connects TRBV27 to TRBJ1-2, with TRBD1 matching 8 bases. The V and J ends lost 4 bases and 7 bases, in that order; junction bases with no gene match: 8. The CDR3 has 14 residues. The germline V gene encodes CDR1 MNHEY and CDR2 SMNVEV (reference sequence). CDR3 DNA: TGTGCCAGCAGTTCCTCGGACAGGGTCGGTGGCTACACCTTC. Its translation is CASSSSDRVGGYTF.

The chain uses TRBV12-5 and TRBJ2-7; no firm D call. Trimming pared 7 bases from V and 1 base from J, leaving 11 bases between. Germline V gene lookup returns CDR1 LGHNT and CDR2 FRNRAP. CDR3 length: 13 residues. This CDR3 is CASVSLGSYEQYF. Here the CDR3 DNA reads TGTGCTAGTGTCTCCCTAGGTTCCTACGAGCAGTACTTC.

J is TRBJ2-7 and V is TRBV27; 7 nucleotides align to TRBD2. The CDR3 sequence is 15 residues long. Germline V CDR1 and CDR2: MNHEY, SMNVEV (reference sequence). With 6 bases clipped from V and 0 bases from J, the junction kept 8 bases outside the gene matches. CDR3: CASRGSSGNSYEQYF. Here the CDR3 DNA reads TGTGCCAGCAGAGGGTCTAGCGGCAACTCCTACGAGCAGTACTTC.

This clone was detected only a few times. This CDR3 is also generated by other DNA sequences in the sample. The chain couples TRBV5-1 to TRBJ2-5; D is ambiguous. V shed 2 bases and J shed 1 base, with 0 bases lying between them. The CDR3 runs to 11 residues. Germline V CDR1 and CDR2: SGHRS, YFSETQ. CDR3 protein: CASSFQETQYF. For the CDR3, the DNA is TGCGCCAGCAGCTTCCAAGAGACCCAGTACTTC.

The chain carries TRBV7-9 and TRBJ2-5, with TRBD2 matching over 12 bases. The CDR3 loop spans 15 amino acids. With 5 bases clipped from V and 5 bases from J, the junction kept 6 bases outside the gene matches. Per germline, CDR1 SEHNR and CDR2 FQNEAQ (reference sequence). This CDR3 is CASSPSGRAGETQYF. The CDR3 DNA reads TGTGCCAGCAGCCCTAGCGGGAGGGCCGGGGAGACCCAGTACTTC.

The chain recombines TRBV6-1 with TRBJ1-1, with D perhaps TRBD1 (5 bases). In germline, CDR1 is MNHNS, CDR2 SASEGT. V lost 2 bases, J lost 10 bases, and 8 bases lay in between. This CDR3 has 11 amino acids. In DNA, the CDR3 is TGTGCCAGCAGTGAAATTGGGGGAGCTTTCTTT. Its protein is CASSEIGGAFF.

The rearrangement links TRBV18 to TRBJ2-7; D perhaps matches TRBD2 (6 bases). CDR1 and CDR2 (germline): KGHSH, LQKENI. Trimming took 3 bases from V and 7 from J, leaving 7 bases between them. This CDR3 contains 11 residues. The CDR3 loop is CASSPAGEQYF. The CDR3 region has the DNA TGTGCCAGCTCACCGGCGGGGGAGCAGTACTTC. The whole variable domain, filled in from reference TRBV18 and TRBJ2-7, reads NAGVMQNPRHLVRRRGQEARLRCSPMKGHSHVYWYRQLPEEGLKFMVYLQKENIIDESGMPKERFSAEFPKEGPSILRIQQVVRGDSAAYFCASSPAGEQYFGPGTRLTVT.

V gene TRBV4-1 combines with J gene TRBJ2-6; no reliable D call. Between the trimmed V and J ends, which lost 4 bases and 3 bases, there was a span of 4 bases. The CDR3 has 13 amino acids. CDR1 and CDR2 (germline): MGHRA, YSYEKL. CDR3: CASSRDGANVLTF. The CDR3 region has the DNA TGCGCCAGCAGCCGCGATGGGGCCAACGTCCTGACTTTC.

This chain uses TRBV27 with TRBJ2-2, with D unclear. Germline V gene sequence: CDR1 MNHEY, CDR2 SMNVEV (reference sequence). This CDR3 spans 12 amino acids. V was cut by 3 bases and J by 6 bases, with 5 bases left in between. CDR3 loop: CASSFPAGELFF. CDR3 in DNA: TGTGCCAGCAGTTTCCCGGCCGGGGAGCTGTTTTTT.

V and J are TRBV5-4 and TRBJ1-2; D ambiguous. There are 16 residues in the CDR3. With 2 bases removed from V and 4 bases from J, the gap between germline ends came to 18 bases. CDR1 and CDR2 from the germline V gene are SGHNT and YYREEE (reference sequence). The CDR3 nucleotides are TGTGCCAGCAGCTTTAAAGGCAGCGGAGGGATCTATGGCTACACCTTC. It encodes CASSFKGSGGIYGYTF.

The rearrangement joins TRBV29-1 to TRBJ1-5, with 10 bases matching TRBD1. Per the germline V gene, CDR1 is SQVTM and CDR2 is ANQGSEA. This CDR3 is built from 14 residues. Trimming cost V 4 bases and J 0 bases; bases outside gene matches: 0. CDR3 sequence: CSVGQGASNQPQHF. The CDR3 coding sequence is TGCAGCGTTGGACAGGGGGCTAGCAATCAGCCCCAGCATTTT.

The chain combines TRBV14 with TRBJ2-7, with TRBD2 matching 12 bases. The J segment lost 1 base and the V segment lost 4 bases, leaving 5 bases of the junction unmatched. CDR3 length equals 16 residues. The germline V gene encodes CDR1 SGHDN and CDR2 FVKESK. The CDR3 nucleotides read TGTGCCAGCAGCCCAGGGACTAGCGGGCCTTCCTACGAGCAGTACTTC. Amino acids: CASSPGTSGPSYEQYF.

The genes are TRBV27 and TRBJ2-7; weak D call: TRBD2 (5 bases). The CDR3 length is 14 residues. CDR1 is MNHEY, CDR2 SMNVEV, per germline (reference sequence). The V and J ends lost 6 bases and 2 bases respectively, with 14 bases between them. CDR3 in amino acids: CASRVGGVTYEQYF. CDR3 sequence (DNA): TGTGCCAGCAGGGTAGGAGGAGTAACCTACGAGCAGTACTTC.

V is TRBV15 and J is TRBJ1-5, with 7 bases fitting TRBD1. The trim removed 0 bases at V and 2 bases at J, leaving 4 bases unmatched. Germline assignment: CDR1 LNHNV and CDR2 YYDKDF (reference sequence). This CDR3 spans 16 amino acids. The chain's CDR3 is CATSRDLTGGNQPQHF. CDR3 coding DNA: TGTGCCACCAGCAGAGATCTAACAGGGGGCAATCAGCCCCAGCATTTT.

This clone was found a few times. The genes are TRBV7-9 and TRBJ2-7; 10 bases map to TRBD2. V gave up 0 bases and J gave up 5 bases; unmatched junction bases: 4. CDR1 is SEHNR, CDR2 FQNEAQ, per germline (reference sequence). The CDR3 totals 15 residues. CDR3 sequence (DNA): TGTGCCAGCAGCTTAGCCCCTAGCGGGAGCAACGAGCAGTACTTC. This codes for CASSLAPSGSNEQYF.

The table lists this clone with a count of one. The chain is built from TRBV18 and TRBJ2-7, with 7 bases identical to TRBD1. J was trimmed by 5 bases and V by 6 bases; bases with no gene match: 19. CDR1 and CDR2 from the germline V gene are KGHSH and LQKENI. The CDR3 loop spans 17 amino acids. The CDR3 is CASSPFSADRVSDEQYF. Written as DNA, the CDR3 is TGTGCCAGCTCGCCATTTTCTGCCGACAGGGTGAGCGACGAGCAGTACTTC.

A few counts support this clone. CDR3 DNA: TGTGCCAGCAGTTCCGGACAGGGCCTAGGCTACACCTTC. Its translation: CASSSGQGLGYTF. The gene calls are TRBV28 and TRBJ1-2, with 8 bases fitting TRBD1. The CDR3 has 13 residues. Trimming took 4 bases from V and 8 from J; bases not matched to a gene: 6. Germline V gives CDR1 MDHEN, CDR2 SYDVKM.

The gene calls are TRBV29-1 and TRBJ2-5; D tentatively fits TRBD1 or TRBD2 (6 bases each). The CDR3 spans 13 residues. CDR1 and CDR2 (germline): SQVTM, ANQGSEA. V lost 5 bases to trimming and J lost 1 base, with 11 bases between them. DNA for the CDR3: TGCAGCGTTAGGAAGGGGGGCCAAGAGACCCAGTACTTC. It specifies CSVRKGGQETQYF.

The chain employs TRBV6-1 and TRBJ2-7; possible D gene TRBD2, 6 bases. The germline V gene has CDR1 MNHNS and CDR2 SASEGT. The CDR3 contains 14 residues. The V end lost 1 base, the J end lost 4 bases, and 11 bases lay between the germline ends. CDR3 region: CASSEGVGSYEQYF. The CDR3 coding sequence is TGTGCCAGCAGTGAAGGTGTCGGGAGTTACGAGCAGTACTTC.

The V call is TRBV18, the J call TRBJ2-3; 13 nucleotides align to TRBD2. The V gene end was trimmed by 3 bases and the J gene end by 3 bases; junction bases not matched to a gene: 15. This CDR3 has 20 amino acids. Germline-derived CDR1 and CDR2 are KGHSH and LQKENI. CDR3 protein: CASSPFGRGTSGRETDTQYF. CDR3 sequence (DNA): TGTGCCAGCTCACCTTTCGGCCGGGGTACTAGCGGGAGGGAGACAGATACGCAGTATTTT.